This T cell receptor beta chain emerged from a study of cytomegalovirus exposure and HLA in healthy donors. In the study overall: The roughly 700 first-cohort repertoires shared a platform with the approximately 110 validation repertoires, as reported in a later analysis.

The germline V and J ends were trimmed by 5 bases and 0 bases, with 8 bases remaining between them. The CDR3 covers 14 residues. CDR1 SEHNR and CDR2 FQNEAQ come from the germline V gene (reference sequence). Points from the study as a whole: The authors listed over 150 TCR beta chains as cytomegalovirus-associated.

Regarding this clone: Antigen unknown.

TCRdb keeps only in-frame clones here, not all; method: immunoSEQ multiplex PCR. The sample holds around 300,000 clones, around 90% seen once. The genes are TRBV7-9 and TRBJ1-3; D perhaps matches TRBD1 (5 bases). The source material was PBMCs. This clonotype originated in a woman in her twenties or thirties in good health and CMV-seropositive. In DNA form, the CDR3 reads TGTGCCAGCAGCCCAGGGATCTCTGGAAACACCATATATTTT. It translates to CASSPGISGNTIYF.